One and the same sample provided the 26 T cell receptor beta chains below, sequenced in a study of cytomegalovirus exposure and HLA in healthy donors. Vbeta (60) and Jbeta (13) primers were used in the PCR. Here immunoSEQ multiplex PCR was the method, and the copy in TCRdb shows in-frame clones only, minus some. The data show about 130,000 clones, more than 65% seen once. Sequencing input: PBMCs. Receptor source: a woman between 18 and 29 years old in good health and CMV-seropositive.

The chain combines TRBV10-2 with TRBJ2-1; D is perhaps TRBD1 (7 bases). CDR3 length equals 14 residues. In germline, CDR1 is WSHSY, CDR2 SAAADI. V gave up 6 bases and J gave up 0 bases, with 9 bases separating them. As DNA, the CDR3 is TGCGCCAGCAGCAGGGGGGTCTCCTACAATGAGCAGTTCTTC. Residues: CASSRGVSYNEQFF.

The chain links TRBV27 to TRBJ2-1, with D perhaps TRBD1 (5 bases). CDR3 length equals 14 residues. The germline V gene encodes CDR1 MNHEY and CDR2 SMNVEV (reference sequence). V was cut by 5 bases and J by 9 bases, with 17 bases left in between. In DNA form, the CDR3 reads TGTGCCAGCAGTGCGTCTTCAGGGTTAGTTGAGCAGTTCTTC. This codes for CASSASSGLVEQFF.

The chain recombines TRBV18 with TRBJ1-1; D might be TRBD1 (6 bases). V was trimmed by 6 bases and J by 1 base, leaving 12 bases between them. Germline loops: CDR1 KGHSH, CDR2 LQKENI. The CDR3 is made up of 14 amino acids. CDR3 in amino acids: CASSLYRENTEAFF. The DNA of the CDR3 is TGTGCCAGCTCGCTGTACAGGGAGAACACTGAAGCTTTCTTT.

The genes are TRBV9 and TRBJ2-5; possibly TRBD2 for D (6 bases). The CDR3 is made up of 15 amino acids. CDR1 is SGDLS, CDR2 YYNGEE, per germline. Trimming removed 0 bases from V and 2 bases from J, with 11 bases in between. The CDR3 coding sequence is TGTGCCAGCAGCGTAGATTGGACTACACAAGAGACCCAGTACTTC. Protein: CASSVDWTTQETQYF.

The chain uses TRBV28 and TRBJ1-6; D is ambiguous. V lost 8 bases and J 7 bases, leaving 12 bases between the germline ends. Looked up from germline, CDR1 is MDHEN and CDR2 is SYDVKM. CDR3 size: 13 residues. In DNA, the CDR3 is TGTGCCAGCGAGACTATACCAAATTCACCCCTCCACTTT. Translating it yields CASETIPNSPLHF.

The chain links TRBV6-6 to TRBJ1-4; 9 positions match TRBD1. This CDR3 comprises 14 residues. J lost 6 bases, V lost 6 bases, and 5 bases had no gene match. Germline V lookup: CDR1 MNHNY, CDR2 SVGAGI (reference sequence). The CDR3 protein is CASSSGQGYEKLFF. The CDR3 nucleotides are TGTGCCAGCAGCTCGGGACAGGGTTATGAAAAACTGTTTTTT.

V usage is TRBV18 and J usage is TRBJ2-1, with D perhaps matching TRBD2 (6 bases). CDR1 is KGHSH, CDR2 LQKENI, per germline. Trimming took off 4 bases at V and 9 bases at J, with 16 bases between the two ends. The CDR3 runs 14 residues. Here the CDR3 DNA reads TGTGCCAGCTCACGGGGCTCGGGGGTGTTTGAGCAGTTCTTC. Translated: CASSRGSGVFEQFF.

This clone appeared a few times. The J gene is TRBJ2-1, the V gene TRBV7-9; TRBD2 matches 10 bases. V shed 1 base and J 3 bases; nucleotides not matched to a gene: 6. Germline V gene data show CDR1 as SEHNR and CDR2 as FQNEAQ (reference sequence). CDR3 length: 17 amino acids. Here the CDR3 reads CASSLVSLAGDYNEQFF. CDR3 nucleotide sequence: TGTGCCAGCAGCTTAGTATCGCTAGCGGGGGACTACAATGAGCAGTTCTTC.

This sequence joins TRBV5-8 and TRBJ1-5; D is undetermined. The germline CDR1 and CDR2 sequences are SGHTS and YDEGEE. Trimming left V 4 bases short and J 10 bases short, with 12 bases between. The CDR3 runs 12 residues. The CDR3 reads CASSSEVSPQHF. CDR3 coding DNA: TGTGCCAGCAGCAGTGAGGTTTCACCCCAGCATTTT.

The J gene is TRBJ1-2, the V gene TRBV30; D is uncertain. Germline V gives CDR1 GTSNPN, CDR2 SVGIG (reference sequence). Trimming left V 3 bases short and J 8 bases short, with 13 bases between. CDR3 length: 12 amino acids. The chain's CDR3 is CAWRKALSGYTF. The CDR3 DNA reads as TGTGCCTGGAGAAAAGCCCTGTCCGGCTACACCTTC. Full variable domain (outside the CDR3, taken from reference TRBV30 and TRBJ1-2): SQTIHQWPATLVQPVGSPLSLECTVEGTSNPNLYWYRQAAGRGLQLLFYSVGIGQISSEVPQNLSASRPQDRQFILSSKKLLLSDSGFYLCAWRKALSGYTFGSGTRLTVV.

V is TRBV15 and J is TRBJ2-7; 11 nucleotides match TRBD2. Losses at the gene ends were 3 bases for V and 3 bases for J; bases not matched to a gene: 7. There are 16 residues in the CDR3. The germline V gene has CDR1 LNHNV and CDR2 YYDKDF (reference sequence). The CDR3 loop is CATSRGPTSGDYEQYF. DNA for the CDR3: TGTGCCACCAGCAGGGGGCCGACTAGCGGGGACTACGAGCAGTACTTC. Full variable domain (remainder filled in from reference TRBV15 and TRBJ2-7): DAMVIQNPRYQVTQFGKPVTLSCSQTLNHNVMYWYQQKSSQAPKLLFHYYDKDFNNEADTPDNFQSRRPNTSFCFLDIRSPGLGDTAMYLCATSRGPTSGDYEQYFGPGTRLTVT.

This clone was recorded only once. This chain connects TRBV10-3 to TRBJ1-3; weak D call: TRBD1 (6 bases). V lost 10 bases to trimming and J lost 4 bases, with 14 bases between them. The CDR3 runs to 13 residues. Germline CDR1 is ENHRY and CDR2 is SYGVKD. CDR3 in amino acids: CATLTGFGNTIYF. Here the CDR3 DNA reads TGTGCCACCCTAACAGGGTTCGGAAACACCATATATTTT.

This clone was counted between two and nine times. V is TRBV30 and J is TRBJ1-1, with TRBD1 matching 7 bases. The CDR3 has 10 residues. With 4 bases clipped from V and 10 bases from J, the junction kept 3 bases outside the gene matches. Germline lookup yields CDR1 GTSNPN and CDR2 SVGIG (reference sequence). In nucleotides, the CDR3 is TGTGCCTGGAAGGACAGGCGAGCTTTCTTT. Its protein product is CAWKDRRAFF. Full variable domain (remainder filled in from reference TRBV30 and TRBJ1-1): SQTIHQWPATLVQPVGSPLSLECTVEGTSNPNLYWYRQAAGRGLQLLFYSVGIGQISSEVPQNLSASRPQDRQFILSSKKLLLSDSGFYLCAWKDRRAFFGQGTRLTVV.

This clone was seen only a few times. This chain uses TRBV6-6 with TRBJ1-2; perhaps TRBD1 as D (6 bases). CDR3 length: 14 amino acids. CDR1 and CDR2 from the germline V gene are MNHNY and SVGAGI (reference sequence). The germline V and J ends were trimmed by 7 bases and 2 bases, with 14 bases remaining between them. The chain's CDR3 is CASTEDRDNYGYTF. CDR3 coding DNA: TGTGCCAGCACCGAGGACAGAGACAACTATGGCTACACCTTC.

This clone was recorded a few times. The CDR3 is CASRWAGPEGPLHF. CDR3 bases: TGTGCCAGCAGATGGGCAGGCCCGGAGGGGCCCCTCCACTTT. The chain is built from TRBV21-1 and TRBJ1-6. TRBV21-1 is labeled a pseudogene. The CDR3 contains 14 residues.

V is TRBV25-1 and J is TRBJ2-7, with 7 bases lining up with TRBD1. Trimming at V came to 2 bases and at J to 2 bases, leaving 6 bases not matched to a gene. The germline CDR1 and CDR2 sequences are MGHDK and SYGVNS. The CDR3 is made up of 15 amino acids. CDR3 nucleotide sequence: TGTGCCAGCAGTGAAAAGGGGACAGCTACCTACGAGCAGTACTTC. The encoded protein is CASSEKGTATYEQYF.

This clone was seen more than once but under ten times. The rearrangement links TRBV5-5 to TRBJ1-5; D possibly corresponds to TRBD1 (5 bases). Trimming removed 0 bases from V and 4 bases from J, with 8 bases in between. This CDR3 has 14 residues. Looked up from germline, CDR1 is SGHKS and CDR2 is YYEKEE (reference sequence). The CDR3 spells CASSLEGVNQPQHF. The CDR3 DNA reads TGTGCCAGCAGCTTGGAAGGGGTGAATCAGCCCCAGCATTTT.

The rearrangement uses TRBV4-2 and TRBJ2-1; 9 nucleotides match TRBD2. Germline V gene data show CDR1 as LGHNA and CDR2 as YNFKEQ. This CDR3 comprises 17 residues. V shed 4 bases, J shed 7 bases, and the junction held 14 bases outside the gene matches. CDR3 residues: CASSPSDLAGRGNEQFF. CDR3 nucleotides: TGTGCCAGCAGCCCCTCCGATCTAGCGGGGAGAGGGAATGAGCAGTTCTTC.

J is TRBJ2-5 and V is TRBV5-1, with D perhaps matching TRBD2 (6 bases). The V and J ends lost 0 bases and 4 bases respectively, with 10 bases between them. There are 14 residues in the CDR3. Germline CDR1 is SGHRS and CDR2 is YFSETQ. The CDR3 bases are TGCGCCAGCAGCTTGGTTGCGGAGGGAGAGACCCAGTACTTC. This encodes CASSLVAEGETQYF.

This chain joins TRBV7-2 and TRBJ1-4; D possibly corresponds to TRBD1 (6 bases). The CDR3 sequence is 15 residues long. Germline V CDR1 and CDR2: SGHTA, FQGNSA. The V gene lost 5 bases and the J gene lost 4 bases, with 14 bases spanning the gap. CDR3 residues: CASSQGTAFNEKLFF. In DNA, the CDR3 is TGTGCCAGCAGCCAGGGGACGGCCTTTAATGAAAAACTGTTTTTT.

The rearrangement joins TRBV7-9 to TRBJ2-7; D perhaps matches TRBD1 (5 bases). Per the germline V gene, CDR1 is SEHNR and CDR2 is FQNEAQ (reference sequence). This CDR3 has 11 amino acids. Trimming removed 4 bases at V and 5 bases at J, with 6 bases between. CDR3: CASSWGDEQYF. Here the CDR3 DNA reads TGTGCCAGCAGCTGGGGCGACGAGCAGTACTTC.

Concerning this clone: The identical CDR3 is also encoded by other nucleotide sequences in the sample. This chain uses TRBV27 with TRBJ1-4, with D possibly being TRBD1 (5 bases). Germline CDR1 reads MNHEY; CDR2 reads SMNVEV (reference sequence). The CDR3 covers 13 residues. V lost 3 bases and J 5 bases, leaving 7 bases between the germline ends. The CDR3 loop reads CASSFGGNEKLFF. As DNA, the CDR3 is TGTGCCAGCAGTTTTGGGGGGAATGAAAAACTGTTTTTT.

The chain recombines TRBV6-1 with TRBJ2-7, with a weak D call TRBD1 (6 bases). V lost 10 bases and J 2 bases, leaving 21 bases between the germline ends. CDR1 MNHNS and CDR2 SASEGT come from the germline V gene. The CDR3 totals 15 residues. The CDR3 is CAIRRPGTSAYEQYF. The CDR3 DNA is TGTGCCATCAGACGCCCCGGGACATCAGCCTACGAGCAGTACTTC.

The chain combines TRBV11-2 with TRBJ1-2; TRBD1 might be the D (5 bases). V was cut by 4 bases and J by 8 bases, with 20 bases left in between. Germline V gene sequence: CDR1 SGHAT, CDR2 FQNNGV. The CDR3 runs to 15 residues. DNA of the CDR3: TGTGCCAGCAGCTCTTTAAAACGGACACCGTCGGGCTACACCTTC. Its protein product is CASSSLKRTPSGYTF.

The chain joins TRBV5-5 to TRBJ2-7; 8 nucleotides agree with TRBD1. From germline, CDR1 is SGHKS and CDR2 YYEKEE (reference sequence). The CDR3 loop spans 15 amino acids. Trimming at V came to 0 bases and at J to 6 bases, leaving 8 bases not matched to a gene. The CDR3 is CASSLAPGQEREQYF. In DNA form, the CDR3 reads TGTGCCAGCAGCTTGGCCCCGGGACAGGAGCGCGAGCAGTACTTC.

CDR3 loop: CASSQLGTGVGTGELFF. CDR3 bases: TGCGCCAGCAGCCAATTAGGGACAGGGGTTGGGACCGGGGAGCTGTTTTTT. The chain recombines TRBV4-1 with TRBJ2-2; 10 bases agree with TRBD1. J lost 5 bases, V lost 2 bases, and 8 bases had no gene match. Germline CDR1 MGHRA, CDR2 YSYEKL. The CDR3 is made up of 17 amino acids.